The 9 T cell receptor beta chains below come from one sample, sequenced in a study of control samples from healthy donors and cancer patients. This table comes from immunoSEQ multiplex PCR, and its TCRdb copy is limited to in-frame clones, with some not included. The sample has more than 150,000 clones; 93% are singletons. The sample taken for sequencing was blood. The receptors originated from a man aged 50-59 years in good health.

The CDR3 nucleotides are TGTGCCATCAGTGAGTCGGGCAGGGACACAGATACGCAGTATTTT. This sequence encodes CAISESGRDTDTQYF. The rearrangement joins TRBV10-3 to TRBJ2-3; D is possibly TRBD1 (5 bases). CDR3 length equals 15 residues. Germline CDR1 reads ENHRY; CDR2 reads SYGVKD. V gave up 0 bases and J gave up 2 bases, with 9 bases separating them.

This chain uses TRBV10-3 with TRBJ2-1; the D is unclear. The germline V and J ends were trimmed by 0 bases and 4 bases, with 13 bases remaining between them. The germline CDR1 and CDR2 sequences are ENHRY and SYGVKD. This CDR3 region has 16 residues. Written as DNA, the CDR3 is TGTGCCATCAGTGAGTCGGGTGGAGTCTTATACAATGAGCAGTTCTTC. It yields the protein CAISESGGVLYNEQFF.

The chain recombines TRBV2 with TRBJ1-5; D gene uncertain. The CDR3 sequence is 16 residues long. Germline V CDR1 and CDR2: SNHLY, FYNNEI. Trimming pared 7 bases from V and 0 bases from J, leaving 16 bases between. CDR3 sequence: CASTYLGVDSNQPQHF. CDR3 bases: TGTGCCAGCACTTACCTCGGGGTTGATAGCAATCAGCCCCAGCATTTT.

The V gene is TRBV12-3 or TRBV12-4, the J gene TRBJ1-1, with 8 bases fitting TRBD1. CDR3 length: 13 amino acids. Trimming cost V 5 bases and J 4 bases; bases outside gene matches: 3. The CDR3 sequence: CASSGTGGTEAFF. As DNA, the CDR3 is TGTGCCAGCAGTGGAACAGGGGGCACTGAAGCTTTCTTT.

V gene TRBV19 combines with J gene TRBJ1-2, with TRBD1 matching over 7 bases. V lost 6 bases to trimming and J lost 4 bases; unmatched junction nucleotides: 11. Germline V gene sequence: CDR1 LNHDA, CDR2 SQIVND (reference sequence). The CDR3 is 15 amino acids. This chain's CDR3 is CASRGTARTVYGYTF. Written as DNA, the CDR3 is TGTGCCAGTAGAGGGACAGCAAGAACTGTCTATGGCTACACCTTC.

The chain combines TRBV11-2 with TRBJ2-7, with D hard to call. The V and J ends lost 2 bases and 2 bases respectively, with 7 bases between them. The CDR3 extends over 13 amino acids. CDR1 SGHAT and CDR2 FQNNGV come from the germline V gene. CDR3 region: CASSLLRAYEQYF. CDR3 nucleotide sequence: TGTGCCAGCAGCTTATTAAGAGCCTACGAGCAGTACTTC. Looking up the rest from reference TRBV11-2 and TRBJ2-7 gives the full variable domain: EAGVAQSPRYKIIEKRQSVAFWCNPISGHATLYWYQQILGQGPKLLIQFQNNGVVDDSQLPKDRFSAERLKGVDSTLKIQPAKLEDSAVYLCASSLLRAYEQYFGPGTRLTVT.

V and J are TRBV7-8 and TRBJ2-2, with D tentatively TRBD2 (5 bases). Germline loops: CDR1 SGHVS, CDR2 FQNEAQ. This CDR3 has 16 amino acids. The ends were cut back, 5 bases at V and 4 bases at J, with 17 bases in the middle. The CDR3 spells CASSLSWARGTGELFF. The CDR3 bases are TGTGCCAGCAGCCTAAGTTGGGCCCGGGGCACCGGGGAGCTGTTTTTT.

This clone was seen only once. The gene calls are TRBV28 and TRBJ2-7; D gene ambiguous. The V gene's germline CDR1 is MDHEN and CDR2 SYDVKM. The CDR3 is made up of 11 amino acids. The germline V and J ends were trimmed by 3 bases and 3 bases, with 3 bases remaining between them. This chain's CDR3 is CASSFSYEQYF. CDR3 DNA sequence: TGTGCCAGCAGTTTCAGCTACGAGCAGTACTTC.

V is TRBV28 and J is TRBJ2-7, with TRBD1 matching 9 bases. Trimming removed 3 bases from V and 4 bases from J; junction bases left unmatched: 10. The CDR3 sequence is 16 residues long. The germline V gene encodes CDR1 MDHEN and CDR2 SYDVKM. The CDR3 bases are TGTGCCAGCAGTTTCCCCCTTGAGGGACAGGGATACGAGCAGTACTTC. This gives the protein CASSFPLEGQGYEQYF.